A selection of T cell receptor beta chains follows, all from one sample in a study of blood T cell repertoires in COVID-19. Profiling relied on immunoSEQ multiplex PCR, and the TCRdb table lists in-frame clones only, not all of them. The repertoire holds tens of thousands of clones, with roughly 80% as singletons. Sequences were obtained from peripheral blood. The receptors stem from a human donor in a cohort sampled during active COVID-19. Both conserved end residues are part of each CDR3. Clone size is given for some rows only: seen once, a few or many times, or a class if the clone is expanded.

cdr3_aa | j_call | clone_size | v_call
CASSQGYEQYF | TRBJ2-7 | NA | TRBV27
CASSQEVGTGKSYTF | TRBJ1-2 | NA | TRBV5-1
CASSSDRGEAFF | TRBJ1-1 | few | TRBV6-5
CASSRGGAGYTF | TRBJ1-2 | NA | TRBV5-6
CASTDNPSGLTDTQYF | TRBJ2-3 | NA | TRBV5-1
CASSHQGSEQFF | TRBJ2-1 | few | TRBV7-9
CAWSEKGATSGQPQHF | TRBJ1-5 | NA | TRBV30
CASTTPRGRLDEQYF | TRBJ2-7 | NA | TRBV28
CASSLAAAGGGEQYF | TRBJ2-7 | NA | TRBV5-1
CAISESPSSGELFF | TRBJ2-2 | once | TRBV10-3
CASSDSNSKGNQPQHF | TRBJ1-5 | NA | TRBV5-5
CAWSPLEKRSSYEQYF | TRBJ2-7 | few | TRBV30
CASSQESLGRVSEQYF | TRBJ2-7 | few | TRBV4-1
CASSPRGQRGGYEQFF | TRBJ2-1 | NA | TRBV7-8
CASSLYGGSYNSPLHF | TRBJ1-6 | NA | TRBV27
CASSSTTGGGSGGYTF | TRBJ1-2 | NA | TRBV28
CATSNAGGGETQYF | TRBJ2-5 | NA | TRBV19